These T cell receptor beta chains were read from a single sample in a study of blood T cell repertoires in COVID-19. The method was immunoSEQ multiplex PCR; TCRdb's version includes in-frame clones alone and lacks a portion of them. The table has roughly 150,000 clones, approximately 90% seen once. Sequenced material: peripheral blood. These receptors all stem from a woman aged 55-69 years with active COVID-19. The CDR3 runs from the conserved cysteine through the conserved F or W. D genes are given only for firm matches. A row's size may be missing; if present it is once, few, many or a size class.

D | size | J | V | DNA | CDR3
. | . | TRBJ2-7 | TRBV7-2 | TGTGCCAGCAGTCGAACAGTCTCCTACGAGCAGTACTTC | CASSRTVSYEQYF
. | once | TRBJ2-3 | TRBV15 | TGTGCCACCTCCTCTACCCCATCCTGGCGGAACCCCGCAGATACGCAGTATTTT | CATSSTPSWRNPADTQYF
. | . | TRBJ2-7 | TRBV7-2 | TGTGCCAGCTCCCGTCGCGGGGACGGACCCTACGAGCAGTACTTC | CASSRRGDGPYEQYF
. | . | TRBJ1-2 | TRBV7-9 | TGTGCCAGCAGCTTAATTACAGGGTTCTATGGCTACACCTTC | CASSLITGFYGYTF
TRBD2 | few | TRBJ2-3 | TRBV7-8 | TGTGCCAGCAGCCCCTCCCGACTAGCCCGGGACAGCACAGATACGCAGTATTTT | CASSPSRLARDSTDTQYF
TRBD2 | . | TRBJ2-1 | TRBV6-5 | TGTGCCAGCAGCCTAGCGGGAGGAGGGGACAATGAGCAGTTCTTC | CASSLAGGGDNEQFF
TRBD1 | . | TRBJ1-2 | TRBV6-5 | TGTGCCAGCAGTTACACGGGACAGGGAAGTGGCTACACCTTC | CASSYTGQGSGYTF
TRBD2 | . | TRBJ2-5 | TRBV5-1 | TGCGCCAGCAGCTTGACTAGCGGGAGTGAGACCCAGTACTTC | CASSLTSGSETQYF
. | . | TRBJ2-7 | TRBV7-3 | TGTGCCAGCAGCTTAGGTACTAGCTTCTCCGAGCAGTACTTC | CASSLGTSFSEQYF
. | . | TRBJ2-2 | TRBV18 | TGTGCCAGCTCACCACGGAGGGACACCGGGGAGCTGTTTTTT | CASSPRRDTGELFF
. | . | TRBJ2-1 | TRBV6-2/TRBV6-3 | TGTGCCAGCAGTTCTTGGGCGACCATACCCTACAATGAGCAGTTCTTC | CASSSWATIPYNEQFF
. | . | TRBJ1-2 | TRBV19 | TGTGCCAGTAGTGGGGGGGTTAACTATGGCTACACCTTC | CASSGGVNYGYTF
. | . | TRBJ2-3 | TRBV18 | TGTGCCAGCTCCGGGATGAGCACAGATACGCAGTATTTT | CASSGMSTDTQYF
. | . | TRBJ2-1 | TRBV15 | TGTGCCACCAGCCCACGGTGGGGGGGCGATGAGCAGTTCTTC | CATSPRWGGDEQFF
. | . | TRBJ2-5 | TRBV14 | TGTGCCAGCAGCCGACCGGGACACCTGTACCAAGAGACCCAGTACTTC | CASSRPGHLYQETQYF
TRBD1 | . | TRBJ2-7 | TRBV19 | TGTGCCAGTAGTATAAGAACAGGGGCATTCTACGAGCAGTACTTC | CASSIRTGAFYEQYF
TRBD1 | once | TRBJ1-6 | TRBV4-3 | TGCGCCAGCCGCCGGGACAGGGGGATGGATTCACCCCTCCACTTT | CASRRDRGMDSPLHF
TRBD2 | . | TRBJ2-4 | TRBV27 | TGTGCCAGCAACCCGGGGGGGGGTCGTAGCAACATTCAGTACTTC | CASNPGGGRSNIQYF
. | . | TRBJ1-5 | TRBV15 | TGTGCCACCAGCAGGACAGGAGGAGTTAGCAATCAGCCCCAGCATTTT | CATSRTGGVSNQPQHF
. | . | TRBJ1-6 | TRBV6-2/TRBV6-3 | TGTGCCAGCAGTTACTCGAAAGGGGTTCTGACCCTCCACTTT | CASSYSKGVLTLHF
TRBD1 | . | TRBJ2-7 | TRBV28 | TGTGCCAGCAGTCTACAGGGGCTCTCCTACGAGCAGTACTTC | CASSLQGLSYEQYF
. | . | TRBJ1-4 | TRBV5-8 | TGTGCCAGCAGCCTCCGGCGGGGGGGCGAAAAACTGTTTTTT | CASSLRRGGEKLFF
TRBD1 | . | TRBJ1-5 | TRBV5-5 | TGTGCCAGCAGCCAATCCGGGACAGGGGGTTTTAGGAATCAGCCCCAGCATTTT | CASSQSGTGGFRNQPQHF
TRBD2 | . | TRBJ2-3 | TRBV7-9 | TGTGCCAGCAGCTTAACTCTAGCGGGCCGTGCTAGCACAGATACGCAGTATTTT | CASSLTLAGRASTDTQYF
. | once | TRBJ1-1 | TRBV4-2 | TGTGCCAGCAGCCAGGCGCGACAGACAATGAACACTGAAGCTTTCTTT | CASSQARQTMNTEAFF
TRBD2 | . | TRBJ2-1 | TRBV6-4 | TGTGCCAGCAGTGACTCTTATCTAGCGGGTTATAATGAGCAGTTCTTC | CASSDSYLAGYNEQFF
. | . | TRBJ2-6 | TRBV10-3 | TGTGCCATCAGTGGGGGGTTAGTAGCGGTTTACTCTGGGGCCAACGTCCTGACTTTC | CAISGGLVAVYSGANVLTF
TRBD1 | . | TRBJ1-6 | TRBV6-5 | TGTGCCAGCAGCCGGGACAGGGGCAATTCACCCCTCCACTTT | CASSRDRGNSPLHF
TRBD1 | . | TRBJ1-6 | TRBV6-5 | TGTGCCAGCAGACGCAGGACAGGGGAGAATTCACCCCTCCACTTT | CASRRRTGENSPLHF
TRBD1 | . | TRBJ2-6 | TRBV6-2/TRBV6-3 | TGTGCCAGCAGTTACTCGACAGAGACAGGGGATATCAGAACTGGGGCCAACGTCCTGACTTTC | CASSYSTETGDIRTGANVLTF
. | . | TRBJ2-1 | TRBV18 | TGTGCCAGCTCGCTTTACCGGGACAAGCAGTTCTTC | CASSLYRDKQFF
. | . | TRBJ1-4 | TRBV18 | TGTGCCAGCTCGGGAAACAGGGCGAATGAAAAACTGTTTTTT | CASSGNRANEKLFF
TRBD1 | . | TRBJ1-1 | TRBV5-4 | TGTGCCAGCAGCCCACGAACCGGGACAGGGAACACTGAAGCTTTCTTT | CASSPRTGTGNTEAFF
TRBD1 | . | TRBJ1-6 | TRBV27 | TGTGCCAGCAGTTTTTCGGCAGGGGGTAGGAATTCACCCCTCCACTTT | CASSFSAGGRNSPLHF
TRBD2 | medium-sized | TRBJ2-7 | TRBV7-9 | TGTGCCACCGAACTAGCGGCGGCCTACGAGCAGTACTTC | CATELAAAYEQYF
TRBD2 | . | TRBJ2-3 | TRBV27 | TGTGCCAGAGGAGTAGGGACTAGCGGGAGGTTCCGGGCAGATACGCAGTATTTT | CARGVGTSGRFRADTQYF
TRBD2 | few | TRBJ2-7 | TRBV10-3 | TGTGCCATCAGTACGATAGCGGGAGCGGGAACCTACGAGCAGTACTTC | CAISTIAGAGTYEQYF
. | few | TRBJ2-2 | TRBV2 | TGTGCCAGCAGTGAATCGGTGCACCCCACCGGGGAGCTGTTTTTT | CASSESVHPTGELFF
TRBD1 | . | TRBJ1-1 | TRBV3-1/TRBV3-2 | TGTGCCAGCAGCCAGGGGACAGGGACGGTAAAGTCTTTCTTT | CASSQGTGTVKSFF
TRBD1 | . | TRBJ2-7 | TRBV7-2 | TGTGCCAGCAGCGCGGACAAGGACAGGCCCCCCTACGAGCAGTACTTC | CASSADKDRPPYEQYF